This T cell receptor beta chain comes out of a study of blood T cell repertoires in COVID-19 (dated by TCRdb to 2018 to 2020). The study in broad terms: Samples from collaborators originated in the United States, Italy and Spain and spanned both the acute and convalescent phases of COVID-19. The material from the prospective study consisted of cDNA or gDNA derived from T cells, B-cell-depleted T cells, or PBMCs. Subjects who had been exposed to COVID-19, were actively infected with it, or had recovered from it provided the deeply sampled blood TCRbeta repertoires that made up the dataset. The repertoires were released in a freely available public database intended as a resource for research on the immune response to SARS-CoV-2. The samples were drawn from two sources: the first 160 participants of the ongoing ImmuneRACE study, and 950 to 1,500 subjects contributed by 6 global collaborators. The sample metadata nearly always contained a de-identified subject ID, COVID-19 status, age in years and sex. Where available, HLA class I and class II types were taken from metadata supplied by the sample provider and were not determined by assay-based typing. The research as a whole found: The quantity of clinical and demographic metadata differed by source and by participant and was supplied without curation.

Comments on this clone: Its antigen target is currently unknown. Base quality data are lacking; no much larger clone is found one base away.

Here V drops 1 base and J drops 4 bases, and the junction holds 3 bases not matched to any gene. The germline V gene (reference sequence) supplies CDR1 GTSNPN and CDR2 SVGIG. Spanning cysteine to phenylalanine, the CDR3 consists of 13 amino acids. Solely the CDR3 DNA is kept, with 39 bases framed from the first base. TCRbeta CDR3 regions were amplified from genomic DNA by means of the immunoSEQ Assay, a bias-controlled multiplex PCR. The source study handled its data this way. Nucleated cell counts per sample were estimated from amplification of reference gene primers within the assay. To quantify the absolute abundance of each unique TCRbeta CDR3 rearrangement, sequence reads were collapsed and filtered. Productive Simpson clonality was computed per sample as the square root of Simpson's diversity index over productive rearrangements. TCRdb stores this immuneACCESS table with in-frame sequences only. Part of the clones is absent; in the studies checked, under half of the shortfall reflects unresolved V genes, and no reason is known for the rest. The V and J calls and clone size are taken from that table; D and trimming were inferred from the DNA. The sample includes under 150,000 clones, with 84% observed a single time. In total, the top ten clones hold less than 9.5% of the sample.

Each collaborating institution followed its own protocols to collect whole blood in K2EDTA tubes. For TCRbeta analysis, collaborator samples were shipped as frozen whole blood, as isolated PBMCs, or as DNA extracted from either sample type. Sequencing input: peripheral blood. The TCR originated in a woman aged 40 to 49 with acute or convalescent COVID-19. The rearrangement joined TRBV30 to TRBJ1-2; TRBD1 aligns with 7 central bases. The nucleotides are TGTGCCTGGAGTGACTGGACAGGCTATGGCTACACCTTC. Its coded protein is CAWSDWTGYGYTF. Beyond the CDR3, the reference TRBV30 and TRBJ1-2 genes provide the residues; the full variable domain reads: SQTIHQWPATLVQPVGSPLSLECTVEGTSNPNLYWYRQAAGRGLQLLFYSVGIGQISSEVPQNLSASRPQDRQFILSSKKLLLSDSGFYLCAWSDWTGYGYTFGSGTRLTVV.